These 26 T cell receptor beta chains were sequenced from one sample in a study of spatial heterogeneity in lung cancer. Each CDR3 protein is one row after TCRdb ran MiXCR on the 5' RACE reads. The repertoire holds tens of thousands of distinct CDR3 sequences, with approximately 7.2% as singletons. As to time point: sample taken at primary tumor resection. In each case, whole RNA from tumor, nontumor lung or frozen PBMC was sequenced unsorted. The material was PBMCs, obtained at surgery. The source of these receptors is a male donor with early-stage non-small cell lung cancer.

This clonotype was observed at least ten times. The gene calls are TRBV20-1 and TRBJ2-5, with D perhaps matching TRBD1 (6 bases). The V end was cut by 3 bases, the J end by 6 bases, with 11 bases between. CDR1 is DFQATT, CDR2 SNEGSKA, per germline (reference sequence). The CDR3 totals 12 residues. The CDR3 DNA reads TGCAGTGCTAGTTACGGGGACAAGACCCAGTACTTC. This sequence encodes CSASYGDKTQYF.

This clonotype was detected many times. The chain carries TRBV28 and TRBJ1-2; 8 bases are a match to TRBD1. The CDR3 is made up of 14 amino acids. Germline V gene sequence: CDR1 MDHEN, CDR2 SYDVKM. V shed 2 bases, J shed 4 bases, and the junction held 3 bases outside the gene matches. This chain's CDR3 is CASSLQGARYGYTF. The CDR3 DNA reads TGTGCCAGCAGTTTACAGGGGGCTCGCTATGGCTACACCTTC.

In its sample, this clonotype was seen a few times. V is TRBV18 and J is TRBJ1-3; TRBD1 matches 10 bases. J gave up 0 bases and V 3 bases, and 11 bases lay outside the gene matches. This CDR3 region has 19 residues. CDR1 is KGHSH, CDR2 LQKENI, per germline. CDR3: CASSPLDRGRSGSGNTIYF. The CDR3 DNA reads TGTGCCAGCTCACCTCTTGACAGGGGGCGATCCGGCTCTGGAAACACCATATATTTT.

This clonotype was seen many times. The rearrangement joins TRBV2 to TRBJ2-3, with D perhaps being TRBD1 or TRBD2 (5 bases each). Deletions cut 1 base from V and 1 base from J, with 9 bases between. CDR1 is SNHLY and CDR2 is FYNNEI in the germline V gene. This CDR3 has 15 residues. In DNA form, the CDR3 reads TGTGCCAGCAGTGAAGGGGGGACCCGCACAGATACGCAGTATTTT. Amino acid sequence: CASSEGGTRTDTQYF.

This clonotype has a single count. The rearrangement uses TRBV6-5 and TRBJ1-6, with 7 bases fitting TRBD1. CDR1 is MNHEY and CDR2 is SVGAGI in the germline V gene. V dropped 6 bases and J dropped 10; count of bases not matched to a gene: 9. The CDR3 spans 14 residues. The CDR3 protein is CASSSGQIKSPLHF. CDR3 nucleotides: TGTGCCAGCAGCTCGGGACAGATAAAGTCACCCCTCCACTTT.

A few counts support this clonotype. The chain has TRBV28 and TRBJ2-2; D is undetermined. With 8 bases removed from V and 2 bases from J, the gap between germline ends came to 3 bases. Germline loops: CDR1 MDHEN, CDR2 SYDVKM. This CDR3 is built from 11 residues. CDR3 sequence: CASENTGELFF. The CDR3 region has the DNA TGTGCCAGCGAAAACACCGGGGAGCTGTTTTTT.

This clonotype was observed many times. The chain recombines TRBV6-1 with TRBJ2-1; 9 nucleotides agree with TRBD2. Germline lookup yields CDR1 MNHNS and CDR2 SASEGT. The CDR3 covers 17 residues. The ends lost 3 bases at V and 9 bases at J; junction bases unmatched: 15. CDR3 nucleotide sequence: TGTGCCAGCAGTGAGGGACTAGCTCTTGGGATGAAGGGTGAGCAGTTCTTC. Its translation is CASSEGLALGMKGEQFF.

The chain carries TRBV27 and TRBJ1-4, with D hard to call. The CDR3 runs 15 residues. Trimming shortened V by 5 bases and J by 4 bases, and 14 bases separated the two germline ends. Germline V gene lookup returns CDR1 MNHEY and CDR2 SMNVEV (reference sequence). The CDR3 loop is CASSLSWLSNEKLFF. In nucleotides, the CDR3 is TGTGCCAGCAGTCTCTCTTGGCTTAGTAATGAAAAACTGTTTTTT.

The V call is TRBV6-6, the J call TRBJ2-3; 11 nucleotides line up with TRBD2. There are 15 residues in the CDR3. Trimming at V came to 6 bases and at J to 5 bases, leaving 7 bases not matched to a gene. The V gene's germline CDR1 is MNHNY and CDR2 SVGAGI (reference sequence). The CDR3: CASRRTSGRGDTQYF. Here the CDR3 DNA reads TGTGCCAGCAGAAGGACTAGCGGGCGCGGAGATACGCAGTATTTT.

The chain employs TRBV12-3 or TRBV12-4 and TRBJ2-1, with 11 bases matching TRBD1. The CDR3 extends over 15 amino acids. V was pared by 6 bases and J by 4 bases, with 5 bases of the junction left unmatched. CDR3 nucleotide sequence: TGTGCCAGCAGGACGGGACAGGGGGTGTACAATGAGCAGTTCTTC. Protein: CASRTGQGVYNEQFF.

In regard to this clonotype: One end of the junction fails to match germline, which may point to a read error. The chain has TRBV11-2 and TRBJ2-2, with 9 bases lining up with TRBD1. Germline CDR1 is SGHAT and CDR2 is FQNNGV. This CDR3 region has 15 residues. As DNA, the CDR3 is TGTGCCGGCAGCTTGGGACAGGGATACACCGGGGAGCTGTTTTTT. Residues: CAGSLGQGYTGELFF.

This clonotype was found a few times. The chain joins TRBV4-1 to TRBJ2-7; D gene unclear. Per germline, CDR1 MGHRA and CDR2 YSYEKL. Trimming cost V 0 bases and J 3 bases, with 12 bases left between them. The CDR3 is 15 amino acids. In DNA, the CDR3 is TGCGCCAGCAGCCAAGAAACGGCAGCTTTCTACGAGCAGTACTTC. This encodes CASSQETAAFYEQYF.

This clonotype came up many times. This chain uses TRBV29-1 with TRBJ2-3; 12 nucleotides agree with TRBD2. Germline CDR1 SQVTM, CDR2 ANQGSEA. The trim removed 5 bases at V and 5 bases at J, leaving 5 bases unmatched. CDR3 length: 14 residues. The CDR3 protein is CSVLAGGRRDTQYF. CDR3 DNA sequence: TGCAGCGTTCTAGCGGGGGGGAGAAGAGATACGCAGTATTTT.

Many counts were recorded for this clonotype. The rearrangement joins TRBV3-1 to TRBJ1-1; no clear D gene. Germline V gene lookup returns CDR1 LGHDT and CDR2 YNNKEL (reference sequence). Trimming removed 3 bases at V and 1 base at J, with 6 bases between. The CDR3 runs 13 residues. CDR3 DNA sequence: TGTGCCAGCAGCCAGGGCGCGAACACTGAAGCTTTCTTT. Translating it yields CASSQGANTEAFF.

This clonotype was counted between two and nine times. The V and J genes are TRBV5-1 and TRBJ2-1; tentative D call: TRBD2 (6 bases). Germline-derived CDR1 and CDR2 are SGHRS and YFSETQ. V was trimmed by 0 bases and J by 7 bases, leaving 14 bases between them. The CDR3 has 15 residues. The CDR3 sequence: CASSLEGGMGNEQFF. DNA for the CDR3: TGCGCCAGCAGCTTGGAAGGCGGGATGGGAAATGAGCAGTTCTTC.

This clonotype was counted ten times or more. V is TRBV5-1 and J is TRBJ2-1; D may match TRBD1 or TRBD2 (5 bases each). Germline V CDR1 and CDR2: SGHRS, YFSETQ. V was clipped by 7 bases and J by 4 bases, with 12 bases between them. This CDR3 has 13 amino acids. As DNA, the CDR3 is TGCGCCAGCTTCGGGACGCCGTACAATGAGCAGTTCTTC. Protein product: CASFGTPYNEQFF.

This clonotype is medium-sized by share. The chain couples TRBV29-1 to TRBJ2-3; 9 bases fit TRBD1. The germline V gene encodes CDR1 SQVTM and CDR2 ANQGSEA. CDR3 length: 14 amino acids. Trimming removed 4 bases from V and 4 bases from J; junction bases left unmatched: 6. DNA for the CDR3: TGCAGCGTTGCGCGGACAGGGGAGGCAGATACGCAGTATTTT. Protein: CSVARTGEADTQYF.

The rearrangement joins TRBV6-4 to TRBJ2-2, with 12 bases matching TRBD2. With 7 bases clipped from V and 5 bases from J, the junction kept 8 bases outside the gene matches. In germline, CDR1 is MRHNA, CDR2 SNTAGT. This CDR3 has 16 amino acids. For the CDR3, the DNA is TGTGCCAGCATGCGGACTAGCGGGGACGGGACCGGGGAGCTGTTTTTT. Protein sequence: CASMRTSGDGTGELFF.

This clonotype is medium-sized in the sample. The chain carries TRBV28 and TRBJ1-6; D unclear. CDR1 and CDR2 (germline): MDHEN, SYDVKM. Trimming took off 6 bases at V and 6 bases at J, with 12 bases between the two ends. The CDR3 sequence is 14 residues long. The CDR3 is CASRTGPTNSPLHF. In DNA form, the CDR3 reads TGTGCCAGCAGAACCGGGCCTACTAATTCACCCCTCCACTTT.

In its sample, this clonotype was seen many times. The gene calls are TRBV2 and TRBJ2-7; 7 bases agree with TRBD1. The V and J ends lost 7 bases and 4 bases, in that order; junction bases with no gene match: 7. This CDR3 contains 13 residues. The V gene's germline CDR1 is SNHLY and CDR2 FYNNEI. The CDR3 region has the DNA TGTGCCAGCATGGCAAGGGGGCGGTACGAGCAGTACTTC. It is translated as CASMARGRYEQYF.

This clonotype was seen repeatedly, ten times or more. The rearrangement joins TRBV28 to TRBJ1-2, with D uncertain. CDR3 length equals 11 residues. Trimming cost V 8 bases and J 3 bases, with 7 bases left between them. Germline V CDR1 and CDR2: MDHEN, SYDVKM. The CDR3 DNA reads as TGTGCCAGCGGGCGCTACTATGGCTACACCTTC. Amino acid sequence: CASGRYYGYTF.

This chain joins TRBV20-1 and TRBJ2-7; TRBD1 aligns across 9 bases. The germline V gene encodes CDR1 DFQATT and CDR2 SNEGSKA (reference sequence). This CDR3 is 13 amino acids long. Trimming removed 4 bases from V and 6 bases from J; junction bases left unmatched: 7. The DNA for the CDR3 is TGCAGTGCTACGTTACAGGGGGCGGGCGAGCAGTACTTC. Protein: CSATLQGAGEQYF.

This clonotype was seen repeatedly, ten times or more. The chain links TRBV7-8 to TRBJ2-7, with 8 bases fitting TRBD1. The germline gives CDR1 SGHVS, CDR2 FQNEAQ. This CDR3 has 16 amino acids. The V gene end was trimmed by 6 bases and the J gene end by 0 bases; junction bases not matched to a gene: 10. The CDR3 coding sequence is TGTGCCAGCAGATCTCATACACAGGGGGTCTCCTACGAGCAGTACTTC. This sequence encodes CASRSHTQGVSYEQYF.

The sample holds many counts of this clonotype. This sequence joins TRBV7-9 and TRBJ2-1; perhaps D is TRBD1 or TRBD2 (5 bases each). In germline, CDR1 is SEHNR, CDR2 FQNEAQ (reference sequence). Trimming took 4 bases from V and 7 from J, leaving 29 bases between them. CDR3 length: 19 residues. For the CDR3, the DNA is TGTGCCAGCAGCTCGACAAGAGACGGGACCACAAAAAGGGTGAATGAGCAGTTCTTC. This gives the protein CASSSTRDGTTKRVNEQFF.

This clonotype was found many times. The CDR3 bases are TGTGCCAGCAGCCGAGGACAGGGTTTGAACATTCAGTACTTC. Protein: CASSRGQGLNIQYF. The chain uses TRBV3-1 and TRBJ2-4, with 8 bases aligning to TRBD1. Germline CDR1 reads LGHDT; CDR2 reads YNNKEL (reference sequence). Unmatched junction bases numbered 6, after V lost 4 bases and J lost 7 bases. The CDR3 consists of 14 residues.

V and J are TRBV29-1 and TRBJ1-1; 7 positions match TRBD1. From germline, CDR1 is SQVTM and CDR2 ANQGSEA. The CDR3 contains 13 residues. V shed 4 bases and J 4 bases; nucleotides not matched to a gene: 6. CDR3 residues: CSVGLQGSTEAFF. In DNA form, the CDR3 reads TGCAGCGTTGGACTACAGGGGAGCACTGAAGCTTTCTTT.